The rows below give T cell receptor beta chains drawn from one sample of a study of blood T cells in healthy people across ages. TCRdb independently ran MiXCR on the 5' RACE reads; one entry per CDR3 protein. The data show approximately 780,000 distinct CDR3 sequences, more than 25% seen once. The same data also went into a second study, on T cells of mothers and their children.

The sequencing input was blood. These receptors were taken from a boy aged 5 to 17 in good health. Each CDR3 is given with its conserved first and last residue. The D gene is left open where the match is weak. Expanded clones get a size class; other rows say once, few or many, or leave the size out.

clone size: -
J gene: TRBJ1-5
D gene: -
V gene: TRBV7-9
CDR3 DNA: TGTGCCAGCAGCTTTCCCAGGGGTGGCAATCAGCCCCAGCATTTT
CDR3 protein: CASSFPRGGNQPQHF

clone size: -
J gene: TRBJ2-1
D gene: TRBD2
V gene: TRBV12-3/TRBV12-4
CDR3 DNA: TGTGCCAGCAGTTCCTCCGGGACTAGCGGGGGGGCTCACAATGAGCAGTTCTTC
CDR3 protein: CASSSSGTSGGAHNEQFF

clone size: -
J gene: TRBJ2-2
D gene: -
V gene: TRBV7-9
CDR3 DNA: TGTGCCAGCAGCTTCCCGAGGCGAGGGAACACCGGGGAGCTGTTTTTT
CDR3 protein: CASSFPRRGNTGELFF

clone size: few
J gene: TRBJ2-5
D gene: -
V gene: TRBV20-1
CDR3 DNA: TGCAGTGCTGGGAGGGGGCGGGGGGAGACCCAGTACTTC
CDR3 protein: CSAGRGRGETQYF

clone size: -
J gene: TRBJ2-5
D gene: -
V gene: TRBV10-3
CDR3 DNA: TGTGCCATCAGTGAGACCCCCGCCAGCGGAGAGACCCAGTACTTC
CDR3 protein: CAISETPASGETQYF

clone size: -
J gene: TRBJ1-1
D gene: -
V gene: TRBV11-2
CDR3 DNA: TGTGCCAGCAGCTTAGAGGCAGGGAAACCGGCTGAAGCTTCCTTT
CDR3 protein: CASSLEAGKPAEASF

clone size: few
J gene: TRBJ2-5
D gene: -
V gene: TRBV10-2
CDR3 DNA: TGCGCCAGCAGTGAGTCGATGGTAATTGAGACCCAGTACTTC
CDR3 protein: CASSESMVIETQYF

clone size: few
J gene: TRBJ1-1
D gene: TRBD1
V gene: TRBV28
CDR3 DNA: TGTGCCAGCAGTCTGCAGGGGGGGCCGGCTGAAGCTTTCTTT
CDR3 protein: CASSLQGGPAEAFF

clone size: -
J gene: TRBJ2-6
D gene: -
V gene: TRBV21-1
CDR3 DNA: TGTGCCAGCAGCAAAGCCCGACAGGGGTGGGCCGTCCTGACTTTC
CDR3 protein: CASSKARQGWAVLTF

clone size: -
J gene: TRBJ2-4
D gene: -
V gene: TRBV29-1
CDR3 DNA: TGCAGCGGGTGGGGGCAGGCTAACATTCAGTACTTC
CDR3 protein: CSGWGQANIQYF

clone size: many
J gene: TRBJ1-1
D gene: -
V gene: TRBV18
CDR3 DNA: TGTGCCAGCAGCCCTCTCATGAACACTGAAGCTTTCTTT
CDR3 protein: CASSPLMNTEAFF

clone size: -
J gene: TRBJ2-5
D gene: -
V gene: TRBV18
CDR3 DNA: TGTGCCAGCTCACCAGGACTGGACTGGGAGCAGTACTTC
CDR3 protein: CASSPGLDWEQYF

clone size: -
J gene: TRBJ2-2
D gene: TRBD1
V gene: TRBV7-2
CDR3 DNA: TGTGCCAGCAGCTTAAGGGGACAGCGAACCGGGGACCTGTTTTTT
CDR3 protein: CASSLRGQRTGDLFF

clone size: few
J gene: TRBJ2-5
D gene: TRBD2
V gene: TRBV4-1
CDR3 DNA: TGCGCCAGCAGCCCCCGATTCGGACTAGCGGGGGGCGTACAAGAGACCCAGTACTTC
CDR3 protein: CASSPRFGLAGGVQETQYF

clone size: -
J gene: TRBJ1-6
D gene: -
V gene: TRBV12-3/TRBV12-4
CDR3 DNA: TGTGCCAGCAGTTTAGTACATCCGAACAATTCACCCCTCCACTTT
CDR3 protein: CASSLVHPNNSPLHF

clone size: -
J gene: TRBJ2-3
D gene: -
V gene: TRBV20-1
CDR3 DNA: TGCAGTGCTAGAGCCCTAGCTCCGGGCACAGATACGCAGTATTTT
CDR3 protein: CSARALAPGTDTQYF

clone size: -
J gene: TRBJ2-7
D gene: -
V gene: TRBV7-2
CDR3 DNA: TGTGCCACCTCGGGGGCCCTCATCTACGAGCAGTACTTC
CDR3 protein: CATSGALIYEQYF

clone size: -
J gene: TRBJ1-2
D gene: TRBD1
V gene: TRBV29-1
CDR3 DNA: TGCAGCGTTGAGGCGGGACAGGCGGGTGGCTACACCTTC
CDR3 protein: CSVEAGQAGGYTF

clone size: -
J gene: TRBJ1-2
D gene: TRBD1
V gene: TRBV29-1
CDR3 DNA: TGCAGCGCTGGCCGGGGACAGCTGAACTATGGCTACACCTTC
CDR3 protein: CSAGRGQLNYGYTF

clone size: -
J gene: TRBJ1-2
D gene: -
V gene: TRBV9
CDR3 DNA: TGTGCCAGCAGCGGAGATATCCCCTCGGGTGGCTACGCCTTC
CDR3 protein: CASSGDIPSGGYAF

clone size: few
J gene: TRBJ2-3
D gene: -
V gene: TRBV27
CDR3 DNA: TGTGCCAGCAGTTCCCCCCTGTTGGATACGCAGTATTTT
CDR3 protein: CASSSPLLDTQYF

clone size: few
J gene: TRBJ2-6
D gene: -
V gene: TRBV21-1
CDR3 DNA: TGTGCCAGCAGCAAAAAGGAGGATGGGGGCCCTAAGATCTCTGGGGCCAACGTCCTGACTTTC
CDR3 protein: CASSKKEDGGPKISGANVLTF

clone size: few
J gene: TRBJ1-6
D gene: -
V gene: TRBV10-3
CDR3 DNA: TGTGCCATCAGTGAGATCCCCAATTCACCCCTCCACTTT
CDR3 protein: CAISEIPNSPLHF